This T cell receptor (beta chain) emerged from a study of Ad26.COV2.S vaccination and SARS-CoV-2 variants. Treatment specified: roughly 19 received Ad26.COV2.S at low or high dose, single or two shots; 5 received placebo; per-sample allocation not given. Day 63 after the first vaccine or placebo injection was the time point for sampling. As its vector, the vaccine had Ad26, which expressed Wuhan-strain SARS-CoV-2 spike. V lost 5 bases and J 3 bases, leaving 13 bases between the germline ends. Germline V CDR1 and CDR2: SGHAT, FQNNGV. The CDR3 length is 14 residues. Sequenced by immunoSEQ multiplex PCR; TCRdb stores in-frame clones only, minus some. The sample includes about 280,000 clones, around 87% of them seen just once.

Material: peripheral blood, obtained in a trial of Ad26.COV2.S vaccine versus placebo. This chain links TRBV11-2 with TRBJ1-2; D remains unclear. The sequence was collected from a person between 18 and 59 years old who received the Ad26.COV2.S COVID-19 vaccine or a placebo. The CDR3 coding sequence is TGTGCCAGCAGCCCAGCCGGGGATGACTATGGCTACACCTTC. It is translated as CASSPAGDDYGYTF.